These T cell receptor beta chains were read from a single sample in a study of OX40 agonist ivuxolimab in advanced cancers. The table came from immunoSEQ multiplex PCR; TCRdb's copy has only in-frame clones and leaves some out. The table records around 80,000 clones, 65% to 90% of them present only once. Material: CD4+ or CD8+ T cells sorted from blood, obtained in a trial of the OX40 agonist ivuxolimab. All receptors come from an adult with an advanced solid tumor such as melanoma, head and neck, liver or kidney cancer. Each CDR3 is given with its conserved first and last residue. A D gene is named only where the DNA matches it firmly.

D gene,J gene,V gene,CDR3 protein
-,TRBJ1-3,TRBV6-1,CASVVGGGGNTIYF
TRBD1,TRBJ1-4,TRBV15,CATSRVRRTGDEKLFF
-,TRBJ1-3,TRBV25-1,CASSDYGNTIYF
TRBD2,TRBJ2-2,TRBV7-3,CASRKAGRANTGELFF
-,TRBJ1-4,TRBV12-5,CASGLVPRLNEKLFF
-,TRBJ1-1,TRBV5-1,CASSSNLYEGTEAFF
-,TRBJ2-5,TRBV4-1,CASSSSPHPDTTNQETQYF
TRBD1,-,TRBV6-5,CASSYKAGGYYEQYF
TRBD2,TRBJ2-3,TRBV7-2,CASRFVAPGGTDTQYF
-,TRBJ1-1,TRBV7-2,CASSFRTGSEAFF
-,TRBJ1-3,TRBV19,CASSIQGPASSGNTIYF
-,TRBJ1-1,TRBV30,CAWSVLGRANTEAFF
-,TRBJ1-5,TRBV11-2,CASSFERSNQPQHF
-,TRBJ2-1,TRBV18,CASSPLRGYEQFF
TRBD1,TRBJ1-1,TRBV16,CASTSGGGPNTEAFF
-,TRBJ1-2,TRBV6-5,CASSLRGGDYGYTF
TRBD2,TRBJ2-3,TRBV6-1,CASSESRATSGYTDTQYF
TRBD1,TRBJ1-1,TRBV19,CASSQPRGQGNTEAFF
TRBD1,TRBJ1-1,TRBV29-1,CSVGERQGADDTEAFF
-,TRBJ1-1,TRBV11-3,CASSLAGGPDEAFF
-,TRBJ1-1,TRBV10-3,CAITQTPNTEAFF
-,TRBJ2-5,TRBV5-4,CASSGRAGETQYF
-,TRBJ1-2,TRBV11-2,CASNRYTVPYGYTF